The next 22 T cell receptor beta chains were all read from a single sample in a study of cytomegalovirus exposure and HLA in healthy donors. PCR primers comprised 60 Vbeta and 13 Jbeta primers. Profiled with immunoSEQ multiplex PCR; TCRdb holds only in-frame clones, not every one. This table has 170,000 or so clones, over 70% appearing once. The sample consisted of PBMCs. All receptors derive from a woman between 45 and 65 years old in good health and CMV-seropositive.

CDR3 residues: CAWSVQAYQPQHF. For the CDR3, the DNA is TGTGCCTGGAGTGTACAGGCCTATCAGCCCCAGCATTTT. The chain joins TRBV30 to TRBJ1-5; possibly TRBD1 for D (5 bases). CDR1 and CDR2 from the germline V gene are GTSNPN and SVGIG (reference sequence). This CDR3 is 13 amino acids long. The germline V and J ends were trimmed by 0 bases and 5 bases, with 8 bases remaining between them.

The chain links TRBV5-1 to TRBJ2-7; 7 positions agree with TRBD1. The CDR3 totals 14 residues. V was pared by 2 bases and J by 6 bases, with 8 bases of the junction left unmatched. Germline V lookup: CDR1 SGHRS, CDR2 YFSETQ. CDR3 coding DNA: TGCGCCAGCAGCTTTGACGACAGGGCTACCGAGCAGTACTTC. This codes for CASSFDDRATEQYF.

On this clone itself: A read error may produce the germline difference seen at one junction end. The chain is built from TRBV10-1 and TRBJ1-1; unclear D gene. The CDR3 runs to 12 residues. Germline-derived CDR1 and CDR2 are WNHNN and SYGVQD (reference sequence). CDR3 loop: CASTRAKPDAFF. The CDR3 DNA sequence: TGCGCCAGCACTAGAGCGAAACCTGACGCTTTCTTT.

This chain connects TRBV7-9 to TRBJ2-1, with TRBD2 as a possible D gene (5 bases). Trimming removed 5 bases at V and 9 bases at J, with 14 bases between. The CDR3 runs 13 residues. Per the germline V gene, CDR1 is SEHNR and CDR2 is FQNEAQ (reference sequence). CDR3 region: CASSPAQLGEQFF. In nucleotides, the CDR3 is TGTGCCAGCAGCCCGGCTCAACTAGGTGAGCAGTTCTTC.

The chain uses TRBV6-1 and TRBJ2-7, with no clear D. V shed 0 bases and J shed 0 bases, with 12 bases lying between them. This CDR3 spans 16 amino acids. Germline V CDR1 and CDR2: MNHNS, SASEGT. The CDR3 region is CASSEAIQRSSYEQYF. CDR3 DNA sequence: TGTGCCAGCAGTGAAGCCATCCAGAGGAGCTCCTACGAGCAGTACTTC.

The chain employs TRBV4-3 and TRBJ1-1, with no clear D. The CDR3 consists of 11 residues. The germline V and J ends were trimmed by 4 bases and 6 bases, with 6 bases remaining between them. The germline gives CDR1 LGHNA, CDR2 YSLEER. The CDR3 DNA follows: TGCGCCAGCAGCCGAGGGTCTGAAGCTTTCTTT. Its protein product is CASSRGSEAFF.

The chain recombines TRBV6-5 with TRBJ1-1; no definite D call. V was cut by 7 bases and J by 1 base, with 13 bases left in between. The CDR3 contains 14 residues. Germline lookup yields CDR1 MNHEY and CDR2 SVGAGI. The chain's CDR3 is CASTKAGSNTEAFF. In DNA, the CDR3 is TGTGCCAGCACCAAGGCGGGGTCGAACACTGAAGCTTTCTTT.

The CDR3 loop is CASGFPRTGASSYNSPLHF. The CDR3 coding sequence is TGTGCCAGCGGGTTTCCCCGGACAGGGGCCAGCTCCTATAATTCACCCCTCCACTTT. This sequence joins TRBV7-8 and TRBJ1-6; 9 bases map to TRBD1. The V segment lost 8 bases and the J segment 0 bases; nucleotides outside the gene matches: 14. CDR1 and CDR2 (germline): SGHVS, FQNEAQ. This CDR3 is built from 19 residues. The full variable domain, completed using reference TRBV7-8 and TRBJ1-6, is GAGVSQSPRYKVAKRGQDVALRCDPISGHVSLFWYQQALGQGPEFLTYFQNEAQLDKSGLPSDRFFAERPEGSVSTLKIQRTQQEDSAVYLCASGFPRTGASSYNSPLHFGNGTRLTVT.

The J gene is TRBJ1-5, the V gene TRBV6-6; 7 nucleotides match TRBD1. Germline V gene data show CDR1 as MNHNY and CDR2 as SVGAGI (reference sequence). Germline trimming cut 0 bases from V and 1 base from J; bases unmatched to any gene: 0. CDR3 length: 15 amino acids. DNA of the CDR3: TGTGCCAGCAGTTACTCGGGACAGAGCAATCAGCCCCAGCATTTT. Translated, it gives CASSYSGQSNQPQHF.

The chain links TRBV5-6 to TRBJ2-5, with a possible D match to TRBD1 (5 bases). CDR3 size: 14 residues. The germline gives CDR1 SGHDT, CDR2 YYEEEE. The ends were cut back, 0 bases at V and 4 bases at J, with 10 bases in the middle. For the CDR3, the DNA is TGTGCCAGCAGCTTGGTCTGGGGCGGAGAGACCCAGTACTTC. The encoded protein is CASSLVWGGETQYF.

V gene TRBV7-2 combines with J gene TRBJ2-2, with 8 bases lining up with TRBD2. The V segment lost 1 base and the J segment 4 bases; nucleotides outside the gene matches: 5. The CDR3 has 16 residues. Germline values: CDR1 SGHTA, CDR2 FQGNSA. CDR3 sequence reads: CASSLGDGGGTGELFF. Written as DNA, the CDR3 is TGTGCCAGCAGCTTAGGGGACGGGGGGGGCACCGGGGAGCTGTTTTTT.

The rearrangement joins TRBV30 to TRBJ2-3, with 8 bases that match TRBD2. Germline CDR1 is GTSNPN and CDR2 is SVGIG (reference sequence). The CDR3 contains 15 residues. With 5 bases clipped from V and 5 bases from J, the junction kept 12 bases outside the gene matches. The CDR3 coding sequence is TGTGCCTGGTCCTCGCTCCGGGCGGGGGGAGATACGCAGTATTTT. It is translated as CAWSSLRAGGDTQYF.

The chain recombines TRBV7-2 with TRBJ2-5; TRBD2 is a possible D gene (5 bases). The CDR3 has 14 residues. Per germline, CDR1 SGHTA and CDR2 FQGNSA. V dropped 5 bases and J dropped 2 bases, with 12 bases sitting between them. CDR3 coding DNA: TGTGCCAGCAGCACCAGCGGAGCACAAGAGACCCAGTACTTC. Translating gives CASSTSGAQETQYF.

The gene calls are TRBV5-4 and TRBJ1-4; D perhaps matches TRBD1 (5 bases). Trimming left V 0 bases short and J 0 bases short, with 9 bases between. CDR3 size: 16 residues. Germline V CDR1 and CDR2: SGHNT, YYREEE (reference sequence). The CDR3, as DNA: TGTGCCAGCAGCTTGGACAGGTCAACAACTAATGAAAAACTGTTTTTT. This translates into CASSLDRSTTNEKLFF.

This chain joins TRBV7-2 and TRBJ1-1, with 9 bases aligning to TRBD1. V was clipped by 5 bases and J by 10 bases; unmatched bases: 11. The CDR3 covers 14 residues. Looked up from germline, CDR1 is SGHTA and CDR2 is FQGNSA. The CDR3 bases are TGTGCCAGCAGCCCACAGGGGGCGCTACTTTCAGCTTTCTTT. This gives the protein CASSPQGALLSAFF.

The genes are TRBV5-1 and TRBJ1-1; tentatively, D is TRBD1 (5 bases). This CDR3 comprises 15 residues. The germline CDR1 and CDR2 sequences are SGHRS and YFSETQ. The ends were cut back, 0 bases at V and 5 bases at J, with 14 bases in the middle. The CDR3 DNA reads as TGCGCCAGCAGCTTGGCCGGGGGGTCGGAGACTGAAGCTTTCTTT. Protein: CASSLAGGSETEAFF.

The chain uses TRBV7-9 and TRBJ2-3; no clear D. The CDR3 runs 12 residues. Trimming left V 3 bases short and J 4 bases short, with 5 bases between. Per germline, CDR1 SEHNR and CDR2 FQNEAQ (reference sequence). CDR3 coding DNA: TGTGCCAGCAGCTTTGAGGCAGATACGCAGTATTTT. Translated, it gives CASSFEADTQYF.

The J gene is TRBJ2-2, the V gene TRBV19; 7 bases are a match to TRBD2. The J segment lost 3 bases and the V segment lost 7 bases, leaving 8 bases of the junction unmatched. The CDR3 runs to 15 residues. Germline-derived CDR1 and CDR2 are LNHDA and SQIVND (reference sequence). The CDR3 bases are TGTGCCAGTAAGCCCCAGCGGGGAGACACCGGGGAGCTGTTTTTT. Its translation is CASKPQRGDTGELFF.

The chain uses TRBV2 and TRBJ1-2; D is undetermined. Deletions cut 2 bases from V and 4 bases from J, with 11 bases between. Germline V gives CDR1 SNHLY, CDR2 FYNNEI. CDR3 length: 14 residues. The CDR3 sequence is CASSEPGGGYGYTF. The CDR3 DNA reads as TGTGCCAGCAGTGAACCGGGCGGAGGCTATGGCTACACCTTC. The whole variable domain, remainder taken from reference TRBV2 and TRBJ1-2, is EPEVTQTPSHQVTQMGQEVILRCVPISNHLYFYWYRQILGQKVEFLVSFYNNEISEKSEIFDDQFSVERPDGSNFTLKIRSTKLEDSAMYFCASSEPGGGYGYTFGSGTRLTVV.

This clone was seen a few times. The gene calls are TRBV2 and TRBJ1-2; D uncertain. The CDR3 totals 16 residues. Germline CDR1 SNHLY, CDR2 FYNNEI. V lost 1 base and J lost 4, with 16 bases in between. The CDR3 nucleotides are TGTGCCAGCAGTGAAGAGGGCGGGGAAGTAAGCTATGGCTACACCTTC. It yields the protein CASSEEGGEVSYGYTF.

This rearrangement joins TRBV9 to TRBJ2-7, with 10 positions matching TRBD1. The germline CDR1 and CDR2 sequences are SGDLS and YYNGEE. The V gene end was trimmed by 3 bases and the J gene end by 2 bases; junction bases not matched to a gene: 5. The CDR3 runs to 15 residues. CDR3 in amino acids: CASSGGTGEPYEQYF. The CDR3 DNA reads TGTGCCAGCAGCGGGGGGACAGGGGAACCCTACGAGCAGTACTTC.

The chain has TRBV11-2 and TRBJ1-4; D ambiguous. CDR1 and CDR2 from the germline V gene are SGHAT and FQNNGV. This CDR3 spans 14 amino acids. Trimming took off 5 bases at V and 8 bases at J, with 15 bases between the two ends. The CDR3 DNA is TGTGCCAGCAGCCCCGGGGTATCAGGAGAAAAACTGTTTTTT. Residues: CASSPGVSGEKLFF. The complete variable domain, with remaining parts taken from reference TRBV11-2 and TRBJ1-4, reads EAGVAQSPRYKIIEKRQSVAFWCNPISGHATLYWYQQILGQGPKLLIQFQNNGVVDDSQLPKDRFSAERLKGVDSTLKIQPAKLEDSAVYLCASSPGVSGEKLFFGSGTQLSVL.